The 8 T cell receptor beta chains reported below all come from one sample, sequenced in a study of low-dose radiotherapy and immunotherapy resistance in tumors. TRAV- and TRBV-specific primers, spanning alpha and beta chains, primed first-strand cDNA. TCRs were amplified for roughly 20 PCR cycles with a constant-region primer and V-primer adapter. TCRdb processed the reads anew with MiXCR; each CDR3 protein has one entry. The data contain over 14,000 distinct CDR3 sequences, 45% to 55% of them seen just once; the ten biggest clones take up over 3.5%. These receptors all stem from a human donor with advanced metastatic prostate, ovarian, gallbladder or colorectal cancer (not recorded which). This table probably holds off-target reads from a library built for another chain.

J is TRBJ1-1 and V is TRBV21-1; the table's D call of TRBD1 was not tested on the DNA. TRBV21-1 is shown as a pseudogene. The CDR3 is 16 residues long. CDR3 in amino acids: CASSKGVLGQNTEAFF. The CDR3, as DNA: TGTGCCAGCAGCAAAGGGGTACTGGGGCAGAACACTGAAGCTTTCTTT.

A few counts support this clonotype. The chain has TRBV4-1 and TRBJ1-3; D call uncertain. Germline V gene sequence: CDR1 MGHRA, CDR2 YSYEKL. Trimming shortened V by 0 bases and J by 0 bases, and 15 bases separated the two germline ends. This CDR3 has 18 amino acids. The CDR3, as DNA: TGCGCCAGCAGCCAAGATGATGGCACTCCCTACTCTGGAAACACCATATATTTT. This translates into CASSQDDGTPYSGNTIYF.

The rearrangement joins TRBV19 to TRBJ1-4; 9 bases align to TRBD1. From germline, CDR1 is LNHDA and CDR2 SQIVND (reference sequence). Trimming took 5 bases from V and 8 from J; bases not matched to a gene: 6. The CDR3 runs 14 residues. CDR3 amino acids: CASSPRTGVEKLFF. CDR3 DNA: TGTGCCAGTAGTCCGCGGACAGGGGTGGAAAAACTGTTTTTT.

This chain connects TRBV2 to TRBJ1-4, with D perhaps TRBD1 (6 bases). Germline values: CDR1 SNHLY, CDR2 FYNNEI. The CDR3 extends over 15 amino acids. Trimming shortened V by 8 bases and J by 10 bases, and 23 bases separated the two germline ends. CDR3 nucleotide sequence: TGTGCCAGCTGGGGAGTCAGGGGACCTGGTGGAAAACTGTTTTTT. This sequence encodes CASWGVRGPGGKLFF.

This clonotype was observed a handful of times. The chain employs TRBV2 and TRBJ1-1; D possibly corresponds to TRBD1 (5 bases). The germline gives CDR1 SNHLY, CDR2 FYNNEI. The V end was cut by 3 bases, the J end by 1 base, with 9 bases between. The length of the CDR3 is 14 residues. CDR3 sequence: CASSDRAGNTEAFF. DNA for the CDR3: TGTGCCAGCAGTGACAGGGCAGGGAACACTGAAGCTTTCTTT.

This clonotype was counted between two and nine times. The V and J genes are TRBV28 and TRBJ2-7; 9 positions agree with TRBD2. Trimming at V came to 6 bases and at J to 3 bases, leaving 15 bases not matched to a gene. This CDR3 contains 17 residues. Germline values: CDR1 MDHEN, CDR2 SYDVKM. The CDR3 DNA reads TGTGCCAGCAGCTCCCGGCTGGGTAGCGGGAGAGGCTACGAGCAGTACTTC. Amino acids: CASSSRLGSGRGYEQYF. Full variable domain (rest looked up from reference TRBV28 and TRBJ2-7): DVKVTQSSRYLVKRTGEKVFLECVQDMDHENMFWYRQDPGLGLRLIYFSYDVKMKEKGDIPEGYSVSREKKERFSLILESASTNQTSMYLCASSSRLGSGRGYEQYFGPGTRLTVT.

The sample holds a few counts of this clonotype. The chain recombines TRBV10-3 with TRBJ1-2; TRBD1 is a possible D gene (6 bases). V was clipped by 3 bases and J by 8 bases, with 13 bases between them. There are 13 residues in the CDR3. Germline assignment: CDR1 ENHRY and CDR2 SYGVKD. In DNA form, the CDR3 reads TGTGCCATCAGTGACAGGGGTGAGGAAGGCTACACCTTC. Its protein product is CAISDRGEEGYTF.

This clonotype turned up a few times. The V and J genes are TRBV5-1 and TRBJ1-6; TRBD1 agrees at 7 bases. J lost 13 bases, V lost 0 bases, and 7 bases had no gene match. CDR1 is SGHRS, CDR2 YFSETQ, per germline. The CDR3 length is 14 residues. The CDR3 loop is CASSLDDRVGPLHF. For the CDR3, the DNA is TGCGCCAGCAGCTTGGACGACAGGGTGGGTCCCCTCCACTTT.